This T cell receptor (beta chain) was obtained from a study of patients and donors after allogeneic stem cell transplantation. CDR3 size: 16 residues. Germline CDR1 is MNHNY and CDR2 is SVGAGI (reference sequence). Trimming removed 2 bases at V and 0 bases at J, with 11 bases between. MiXCR was run by TCRdb on the RT-PCR reads, yielding one entry per CDR3 protein. Of under 200,000 distinct CDR3 sequences listed, approximately 30% were seen once; the top ten hold less than 3.5%. What was sequenced was blood, either unsorted or a sorted T cell fraction (not recorded which). The chain recombines TRBV6-6 with TRBJ2-1; D gene unclear. The receptor was isolated from a human donor who was either an allogeneic HSCT recipient or a stem cell or donor lymphocyte infusion donor (not recorded which). It is not recorded whose cells these are; they may come from a transplant donor. CDR3 in amino acids: CASSYKLGSSYNEQFF. Written as DNA, the CDR3 is TGTGCCAGCAGTTACAAGCTAGGAAGCTCCTACAATGAGCAGTTCTTC.